This T cell receptor beta chain was captured in a study of T cell repertoires in aging, cancer and after chemotherapy. Study overall: Paired samples before and after chemotherapy came from glioblastoma patients receiving temozolomide-based therapy. The whole study produced a dataset of around 8.4 million TCR reads.

Rearranged V-D-J TRB sequences were amplified with a mixed TRB-A/B primer pool. TCRdb reanalysed the multiplex PCR reads using MiXCR and keeps one entry per CDR3 protein. The sample consists of roughly 18,000 distinct CDR3 sequences, about 37% of them appearing once. Per germline, CDR1 MNHNS and CDR2 SASEGT. The CDR3 loop spans 13 amino acids. Trimming cost V 5 bases and J 6 bases; bases outside gene matches: 3. Amplification of TCR beta used genomic DNA extracted from peripheral blood. Remarks on this clonotype: Antigen: not known.

Study-wide results and limits: In each cancer cohort, median generation probability increased across chemotherapy, suggesting thymic output rebounded. Age-matched healthy donors had significantly more diverse, less clonal blood TCR repertoires than untreated cancer patients.

The source material was blood. The chain employs TRBV6-1 and TRBJ2-7, with TRBD2 identical over 11 bases. The source of this sequence is a human donor with a solid tumor. In nucleotides, the CDR3 is TGTGCCAGCAGTCAAACTAGCGGGAGCGAGCAGTACTTC. Amino acids: CASSQTSGSEQYF.